A single sample is the source of the 7 T cell receptor beta chains below, sequenced in a study of CD4+ T cells in melanoma. Profiled with immunoSEQ multiplex PCR; TCRdb holds only in-frame clones, not every one. The table shows 9,500 to 11,000 clones, with approximately 78% occurring only once. Sequencing input: cells from a culture (not recorded whether cultured in vitro). The receptors derive from a human donor with melanoma.

V is TRBV7-2 and J is TRBJ2-1, with D hard to call. Germline CDR1 reads SGHTA; CDR2 reads FQGNSA. Trimming took 1 base from V and 3 from J, leaving 7 bases between them. There are 14 residues in the CDR3. As DNA, the CDR3 is TGTGCCAGCAGCTTAGTCCCCGTCTACAATGAGCAGTTCTTC. It codes for CASSLVPVYNEQFF.

CDR3 in amino acids: CASSPQPGQGAGELFF. CDR3 bases: TGTGCCAGCTCACCACAGCCGGGACAGGGGGCCGGGGAGCTGTTTTTT. The chain employs TRBV18 and TRBJ2-2; the match to TRBD1 covers 11 bases. This CDR3 is built from 16 residues. V lost 1 base, J lost 6 bases, and 4 bases stayed unmatched. Germline values: CDR1 KGHSH, CDR2 LQKENI.

This chain uses TRBV5-5 with TRBJ2-7, with 9 positions matching TRBD2. The CDR3 has 18 amino acids. Germline values: CDR1 SGHKS, CDR2 YYEKEE (reference sequence). V lost 0 bases, J lost 1 base, and 11 bases stayed unmatched. CDR3 nucleotides: TGTGCCAGCAGCTTGGAGGTAGCGGGGGCTACGATATCCTACGAGCAGTACTTC. Translating gives CASSLEVAGATISYEQYF.

V gene TRBV6-5 combines with J gene TRBJ1-1; D unresolved. Deletions cut 8 bases from V and 0 bases from J, with 13 bases between. This CDR3 region has 14 residues. Germline V CDR1 and CDR2: MNHEY, SVGAGI. The CDR3 sequence is CASFTRLMNTEAFF. The DNA for the CDR3 is TGTGCCAGCTTCACGAGGCTTATGAACACTGAAGCTTTCTTT.

The rearrangement links TRBV10-2 to TRBJ2-3; 11 bases match TRBD2. Trimming cost V 5 bases and J 5 bases; bases outside gene matches: 3. Germline assignment: CDR1 WSHSY and CDR2 SAAADI. The CDR3 consists of 14 residues. The CDR3 region has the DNA TGCGCCAGCAGTCGGACTAGCGGGTTAGATACGCAGTATTTT. This encodes CASSRTSGLDTQYF.

The rearrangement uses TRBV15 and TRBJ1-2; D remains ambiguous. V lost 0 bases, J lost 8 bases, and 13 bases lay in between. This CDR3 is 14 amino acids long. Looked up from germline, CDR1 is LNHNV and CDR2 is YYDKDF (reference sequence). The CDR3 DNA reads TGTGCCACCAGCAGAGACTTTTCCTCGGGGGGCTACACCTTC. Translated, it gives CATSRDFSSGGYTF.

The chain combines TRBV5-1 with TRBJ2-3; 13 positions match TRBD2. Per germline, CDR1 SGHRS and CDR2 YFSETQ. This CDR3 is 17 amino acids long. V dropped 0 bases and J dropped 2; count of bases not matched to a gene: 3. The CDR3 bases are TGCGCCAGCAGCTTGGGACTAGCGGGGGGATTCACAGATACGCAGTATTTT. Amino acids: CASSLGLAGGFTDTQYF.